Listed below are T cell receptor beta chains from one sample, sequenced in a study of blood T cells in healthy people across ages. MiXCR was run by TCRdb on the 5' RACE reads, yielding one entry per CDR3 protein. The sample records roughly 800,000 distinct CDR3 sequences, about 34% being singletons. The sample taken for sequencing was blood. These TCRs come from a young man in good health. Each CDR3 is given without its conserved first and last residue.

CDR3 protein	V gene
ASSQGLNREIQETQY	TRBV14
ASSPGDRVIDGELF	TRBV28
SASPRDTFTGELF	TRBV20-1
ALYIPPDEAF	TRBV6-2/TRBV6-3
ASSLSPQGAGGNQPQH	TRBV7-2
ASSLGWDRGYEQY	TRBV7-2
ASSEGPVQSRSQY	TRBV2
ASSLLAGLPYEQY	TRBV7-9
ASSLSLSSYEQY	TRBV5-4
ASSGLQGANTEAF	TRBV18
AISESQGGGEQF	TRBV10-3
ATKRGDSVYNEQF	TRBV15
ASSPTGFSETQY	TRBV12-3/TRBV12-4
GALRGLADTDTQY	TRBV29-1
ASSPTPAGPF	TRBV12-3/TRBV12-4
ATSASPGNEQY	TRBV24-1
AISEHGDQPQH	TRBV10-3
ASSYSSLLGPVNNGQY	TRBV6-2/TRBV6-3
ASSVGGGGRLAGVADTQY	TRBV9
ASSLPPSPRSYT	TRBV7-2
ASSFGTANYGYT	TRBV5-6
ASSQEIWAGELF	TRBV4-1
ASSRDPSSYEQY	TRBV25-1
ASSLVGGARTDTQY	TRBV7-2
ASSPHNGQGDGNQPQH	TRBV6-2/TRBV6-3
ASSPDGGTGELF	TRBV6-2/TRBV6-3
ASSLGPTTYGYT	TRBV5-1
SVLAGEGAGETQY	TRBV29-1
ASSLGTGWYTEAF	TRBV12-3/TRBV12-4